This TCR beta chain was obtained from a study of T-cell memory formation after mild COVID-19. Study findings and constraints: Some clones that responded were present in memory (sampled pre-infection), which suggests cross-reactive memory joined.

This clonotype was found a few times. Its antigen is not identified. Using its own MiXCR run on the 5' RACE reads, TCRdb lists one record per CDR3 protein. The table shows hundreds of thousands of distinct CDR3 sequences, with around 15% occurring only once. The CDR3 is 14 amino acids. V lost 6 bases and J lost 5, with 17 bases in between. The germline V gene encodes CDR1 SGDLS and CDR2 YYNGEE. The chain recombines TRBV9 with TRBJ2-5, with D tentatively TRBD1 (5 bases). The source of this sequence is a man between 18 and 35 years old who had mild COVID-19 (a few samples of this study predate the infection). Cell type and time point are not known. Input material: PBMCs or a T cell subset sorted from them (not recorded which). CDR3 DNA sequence: TGTGCCAGCACGAAGATGCCAGGGTGGGAGACCCAGTACTTC. The encoded protein is CASTKMPGWETQYF.